This T cell receptor (beta chain) was captured by sequencing in a study of human T cells and chemical hapten exposure. Individual cDNA molecules in this library carried unique molecular identifiers. As processed by the authors: Per-sample TCR counts ranged from about 23,224 to 750,000, median about 98,000. MiXCR was run by TCRdb on the 5' RACE reads, yielding one entry per CDR3 protein. The V and J calls and clone size are TCRdb's, not the authors'. The sample shows 150,000 or so distinct CDR3 sequences, roughly 4% of them seen only once. Study-level findings and limits: TCRs above 1 in 1000 frequency did not change with DPC sensitization.

The total RNA was obtained from whole blood that was not fractionated. This clonotype was recorded many times. Its antigen is still unknown. This sequence was found in a female donor in good health.

CDR3 sequence (DNA): TGTGCCAGCAGCCTCGTCGGTTTCTATAATTCACCCCTCCACTTT. Translation: CASSLVGFYNSPLHF. The V call is TRBV12-3 or TRBV12-4, the J call TRBJ1-6; D not resolved. The V and J ends lost 6 bases and 3 bases respectively, with 12 bases between them. CDR3 length equals 15 residues.